Reported below is one T cell receptor beta chain. Its target is not known. The data originate from a study of T cell responses to AZD1222 COVID-19 vaccine. Findings of the study overall: Close to half of spike-specific TCRs reportedly recognize unmutated variant regions.

Libraries were prepared by immunoSEQ multiplex PCR; TCRdb keeps only in-frame clonotypes and omits some of them. The sample lists 170,000 or so clones, approximately 92% occurring once. V was cut by 3 bases and J by 0 bases, with 6 bases left in between. The CDR3 runs to 14 residues. The germline V gene has CDR1 MNHEY and CDR2 SVGEGT. This sequence was found in an adult who received the MenACWY meningococcal vaccine as a control. The sequencing used peripheral blood, collected 28 days after the second dose of the MenACWY control vaccine. V usage is TRBV6-2 or TRBV6-3 and J usage is TRBJ1-5; D gene unclear. The CDR3 sequence: CASSYSYSNQPQHF. CDR3 in DNA: TGTGCCAGCAGTTATAGCTATAGCAATCAGCCCCAGCATTTT.